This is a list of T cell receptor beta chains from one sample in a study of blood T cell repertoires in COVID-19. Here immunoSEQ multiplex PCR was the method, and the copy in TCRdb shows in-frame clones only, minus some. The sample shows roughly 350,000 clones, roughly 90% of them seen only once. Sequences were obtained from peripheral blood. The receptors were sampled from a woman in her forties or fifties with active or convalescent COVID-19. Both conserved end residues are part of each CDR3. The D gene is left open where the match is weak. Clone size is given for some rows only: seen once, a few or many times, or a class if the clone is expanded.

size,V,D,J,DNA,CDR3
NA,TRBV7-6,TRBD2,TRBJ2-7,TGTGCCAGCAGCAAGCGGATCCCCAAGACAGGGAATAGCGGGAGCTCCTACGAGCAGTACTTC,CASSKRIPKTGNSGSSYEQYF
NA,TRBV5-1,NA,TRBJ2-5,TGCGCCAGCAGCTCCCACAACCAAGAGACCCAGTACTTC,CASSSHNQETQYF
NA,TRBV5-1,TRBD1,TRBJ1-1,TGCGCCAGCAGCTCCCCGGGACAGGGGGAGGCTGAAGCTTTCTTT,CASSSPGQGEAEAFF
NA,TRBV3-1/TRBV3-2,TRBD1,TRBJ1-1,TGTGCCAGCAGCGTCCGGACAGGGGACACTGAAGCTTTCTTT,CASSVRTGDTEAFF
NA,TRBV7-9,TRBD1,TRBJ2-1,TGTGCCAGCAGCTCCCGGGGACAGTACAATGAGCAGTTCTTC,CASSSRGQYNEQFF
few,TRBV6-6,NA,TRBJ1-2,TGTGCCAGCAGTTACGGTATCGGACACGACTTC,CASSYGIGHDF
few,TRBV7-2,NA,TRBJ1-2,TGTGCCAGCAGCTCGCAGACAGCTAACTATGGCTACACCTTC,CASSSQTANYGYTF
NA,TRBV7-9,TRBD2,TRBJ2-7,TGTGCCAGCAGCCCGAGGACTAGCGGGGGCTCCTACGAGCAGTACTTC,CASSPRTSGGSYEQYF
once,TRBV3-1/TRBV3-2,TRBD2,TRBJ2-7,TGTGCCAGCAGCCCGGGACTAGCAAGCGAGCAGTACTTC,CASSPGLASEQYF
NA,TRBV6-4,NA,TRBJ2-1,TGTGCCTCCAGTCCGGACCAGCGGGCATACAATGAGCAGTTCTTC,CASSPDQRAYNEQFF
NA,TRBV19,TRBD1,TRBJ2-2,TGTGCCAGTACCACCCTTGGGACAGGGAGGGCCGGGGAGCTGTTTTTT,CASTTLGTGRAGELFF
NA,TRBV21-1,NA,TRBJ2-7,TGTGCCAGCAGCAATACTTGTTCAACAGGAGCTTACGAGCAGTACTTC,CASSNTCSTGAYEQYF
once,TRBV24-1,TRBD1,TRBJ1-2,TGTGCCACCAGTGACCCCAGGGGGCCCTATGGCTACACCTTC,CATSDPRGPYGYTF
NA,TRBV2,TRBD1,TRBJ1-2,TGTGCCAGCTTTCTACAGGGGTTCGGTTATGGCTACACCTTC,CASFLQGFGYGYTF
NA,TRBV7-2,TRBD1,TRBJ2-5,TGTGCCAGCAGCTTAGCGGAGACAGGGCTTGAGACCCAGTACTTC,CASSLAETGLETQYF
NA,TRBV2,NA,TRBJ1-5,TGTGCCAGCAGTATTCAGGTGTATAGCAATCAGCCCCAGCATTTT,CASSIQVYSNQPQHF
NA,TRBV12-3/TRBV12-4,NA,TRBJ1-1,TGTGCCAGCAGTTTATCAGTGAACACTGAAGCTTTCTTT,CASSLSVNTEAFF
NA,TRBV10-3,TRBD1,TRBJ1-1,TGTGCCATCAGTGAGGGTGGGACAGACTCCCCTGAAGCTTTCTTT,CAISEGGTDSPEAFF
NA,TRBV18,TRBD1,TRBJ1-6,TGTGCCAGCTCAAGGGACAGAGTTTATAATTCACCCCTCCACTTT,CASSRDRVYNSPLHF
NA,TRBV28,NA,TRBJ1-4,TGTGCCAGCAGCGCAACACCTGGAAAACTGTTTTTT,CASSATPGKLFF
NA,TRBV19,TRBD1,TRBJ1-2,TGTGCCAGTAGTGCCTCGGACAGGGACCCTTATGGCTACACCTTC,CASSASDRDPYGYTF
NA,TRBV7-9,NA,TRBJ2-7,TGTGCCAGCAGCTTAGCCGACAGGTATCCGACTAAGGAGCAGTACTTC,CASSLADRYPTKEQYF
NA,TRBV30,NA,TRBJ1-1,TGTGCCTGGAACCCGGGGGAGAACACTGAAGCTTTCTTT,CAWNPGENTEAFF
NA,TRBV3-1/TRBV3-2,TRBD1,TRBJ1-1,TGTGCCAGCAGCCCTGCCGGGACAGGAGGTTCTGAAGCTTTCTTT,CASSPAGTGGSEAFF
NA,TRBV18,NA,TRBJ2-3,TGTGCCAGCTCACCACTTTCAGGGACAGATACGCAGTATTTT,CASSPLSGTDTQYF
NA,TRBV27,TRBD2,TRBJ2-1,TGTGCCAGCAGTTACGGGACTAGCGGGAGCTCCTACAATGAGCAGTTCTTC,CASSYGTSGSSYNEQFF
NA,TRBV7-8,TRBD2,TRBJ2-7,TGTGCCAGCAGCTTAGGAGCTGGACTAGTTGGGGCCTACGAGCAGTACTTC,CASSLGAGLVGAYEQYF